This TCR beta chain was identified in a study of cytomegalovirus exposure and HLA in healthy donors (dated by TCRdb to between 2016 and 2019). A note on the overall study: An earlier analysis of approximately 640 of the donors reported more than 250 Gb of sequence data and 100 million to 130 million unique TCR beta sequences from about 179 million T cells. Roughly 310 gigabases of sequencing data and approximately 93 million unique TCR sequences were included in an early release covering several hundred HLA-typed donors. Using immunosequencing, the study profiled T cell repertoires from 666 subjects and related those repertoires to cytomegalovirus serostatus. The later analysis used no new phenotypic data to find candidate immune exposures, relying instead on TCR beta sequences and their occurrence across donors. A separate validation cohort of over a hundred different subjects was used in addition to the approximately 700-subject first cohort. To study patterns of TCR occurrence, a later analysis re-analyzed previously published TCR beta repertoires from 600 to 750 donors and added high-resolution HLA genotyping. The aim of the study was to test whether cataloging public T cell receptors could identify signatures of past pathogen exposure. Among around 400 genotyped donors of the cohort, an average of around 220,000 unique TCR beta nucleotide sequences was sequenced per donor, of which approximately 18% were non-productive. Both class I and class II loci were covered by HLA typing, at four-digit resolution. All discovery cohort repertoires had been generated on a single sequencing platform. The study combined high-throughput TCR immunosequencing, statistical association of individual TCRs with disease status, and machine learning to predict cytomegalovirus infection status. In an earlier analysis of a few hundred of the donors, high-throughput TCR beta sequencing was used to judge whether each TCR beta V gene segment behaved as functional or pseudogenic. The number of typed donors differed by locus: roughly 629-640 for A, B, C, DRB1 and DQB1; 522 for DQA1; around 610 for DPA1; and roughly 490 for DPB1. Among the roughly 390 genotyped donors, around 79% belonged to the genetic ancestry cluster associated with self-reported Caucasian donors. A later genetic analysis used genome-wide SNP genotypes for about 60% of the roughly 700 donors, treating that subset as a discovery cohort. Donor age, sex, ethnicity and CMV serostatus were compiled together with the repertoire data. Roughly 5 DR-DQ haplotypes were handled as single units for association and clustering, since linkage in the cohort was strong. The paper's findings and limits, for the study overall: Most TCR sequences were seen in very few donors, while some public TCRs were found in many individuals. A further reported finding was that TCR beta sequences accurately predicted the HLA-A and HLA-B alleles for most subjects in the first cohort. According to a later analysis, most CMV-associated TCR beta chains appeared to be HLA-restricted, and the HLA associations seemed to be driven largely by CMV exposure. A few of the identified cytomegalovirus-associated TCR beta chains were confirmed in vitro to be specific for cytomegalovirus antigens. In a later analysis, TCR association rates were found to vary across HLA loci, with the most associated TCRs seen for DRB1 alleles and the fewest for HLA-C alleles. When HLA alleles, especially DR and DQ, strongly co-occurred, TCR associations were difficult to assign to individual alleles. A cluster of highly shared sequence variants was judged likely to be a technical artifact of the sequencing pipeline. In both the original and validation cohorts, the classifier was reported to diagnose cytomegalovirus status with high specificity and sensitivity. Compared with the roughly 670-donor mean, donors in an Asian-associated ancestry cluster had fewer N-insertions in productive TCRs, according to a later genetic analysis. In a later analysis, several top co-occurrence clusters were reported to appear linked to parvovirus B19, influenza, CMV and Epstein-Barr virus. Because counts were too low, about 18 rarely observed V segments, including chromosome 9 orphons, were left out of the earlier analysis of about 500 of the donors. Immune exposure information for the cohort was limited to CMV serostatus. Broadly in line with IMGT annotations, most TCR beta V segments showed up in productive rearrangements about 87% or about 30% of the time in an earlier analysis of several hundred of the donors. At a false discovery rate of 0.05, a later analysis linked some 17,000 TCR beta sequences to specific HLA alleles. In a later analysis, HLA-associated TCR beta chains were found to be more clonally expanded and to have lower generation probabilities than equally common non-associated chains. The presence/absence analyses assumed that sequencing depth was roughly uniform across donors, and that assumption may not be true. In the study, some 160 TCR beta chains were listed as associated with cytomegalovirus. A later genetic analysis associated a missense DCLRE1C variant with V-gene and J-gene trimming of TCR beta chains, and an independent cohort replicated the association. Correlated functional status among segregating V segments might be attributable to linkage disequilibrium, but an unknown experimental factor could not be ruled out. The authors suggested that the approach could potentially be generalized to other disease states and immunological phenotypes. Some IMGT-functional V segments, including TRBV6-2 and TRBV6-3, could not be distinguished by the 87-base-pair reads and were therefore excluded. Because some donors lacked HLA typing at each locus, the association tests relied only on the typed subset. Only TCR beta chains were sequenced in this cohort, and the absence of alpha or paired-chain data limited detectable features.

The CDR3 holds 17 amino acids from the cysteine to the phenylalanine. Of the read, only the CDR3 DNA is kept; its 51 bases are in frame from base 1. Relative to germline, V is missing 0 bases and J is missing 6 bases, with 11 bases of the junction outside any gene match. Via the germline V gene, CDR1 is LGHNA and CDR2 YSLEER. Comments on this clone: It has no known antigen specificity. No much larger clone is present one base from it, and per-base qualities are unavailable.

The cohort comprised hundreds of healthy bone marrow donors. At the time of sampling, every cohort member was nominally healthy, though immune exposures that went unrecorded were likely present. The donor tested CMV seropositive, placing the donor among the 289 seropositive members of the cohort. Each donor provided a peripheral blood sample, and peripheral blood mononuclear cells were used for TCR beta sequencing. The Qiagen DNeasy Blood Extraction Kit was used to extract genomic DNA from the blood cell samples. The library came from the immunoSEQ multiplex PCR assay. For the multiplex PCR, a mixture combining 60 forward primers for TCR Vbeta segments and 13 reverse primers for TCR Jbeta segments was used. Amplification of the CDR3 region of rearranged TCR beta genes was performed with a multiplex PCR assay on genomic DNA. The amplified TCR beta libraries were sequenced on the Illumina HiSeq System as 87-base-pair reads. The authors' analysis ran thus. Across the roughly 600 repertoires, a later analysis counted 80 million or so unique TCR beta chains, some 11 million of which were shared by at least two donors. Raw reads were error-corrected and collapsed into unique sequences with a nearest-neighbor algorithm that merged closely related sequences to remove PCR and sequencing errors. Alignment of CDR3 sequences to IMGT reference sequences was used to assign V, D and J gene segments. Each retained sequence needed at least a six-nucleotide match to both a V gene segment and a J gene segment. Rearrangements were called productive when the CDR3 lacked stop codons and stayed in frame with V and J; all others were non-productive. Following IMGT convention, CDR3 was defined as the stretch from the second conserved V-encoded cysteine up to the conserved J-encoded phenylalanine. Sequences without an unambiguous match to a single V gene segment were excluded from the earlier analysis of several hundred of the donors. An earlier analysis of 587 of the donors classified V segments as functional when productive rearrangements were above 56.7% and as segregating when the standard deviation between donors was above 5%. To diagnose cytomegalovirus status from the catalog of TCR beta chain sequences, a statistical classification framework was built. In a later analysis, V and J genes were assigned by comparing TCR nucleotide sequences against IMGT/GENE-DB human TR gene sequences. A later analysis assigned CDR3 sequences and most-parsimonious VDJ recombination scenarios with the TCRdist pipeline. In a later analysis, each TCR beta chain was defined by its CDR3 amino acid sequence together with its V-gene family, and reads lacking a unique V-gene family were excluded. As a way to deal with suspected cross-contamination and a sequencing artifact, a later analysis dropped over 550 nucleotide sequences that were highly shared and had low generation probability. In a later analysis, a clonal expansion index for each public chain was calculated from normalized within-repertoire ranks of inferred template counts. In a later analysis, generation probabilities were computed using a VDJ recombination model fitted to out-of-frame rearrangements, and the results were checked against IGoR. In a later analysis, hypergeometric tests were used to score TCR-TCR, TCR-HLA and TCR-CMV co-occurrence, with a repertoire-size bias correction applied to TCR pairs. In a later analysis, false discovery rates were estimated by permuting HLA or CMV assignments 20 times. In a later analysis, co-occurring TCRs were grouped using DBSCAN, and TCRdist sequence similarity was added for clustering within HLA-allele-positive subsets. For co-occurrence clustering, repertoires with fewer than 30,000 or more than 120,000 public chains were excluded, along with several repertoires with anomalous nucleotide sharing. Imported from immuneACCESS, the table was reduced by TCRdb to in-frame sequences with V and J called. These copies leave out some clones; in studies compared against another copy, an unresolved V gene accounts for under half, and the cause of the remainder is not known. From that table come the V and J calls and clone size; the DNA was used to work out D and trimming. The table for this sample lists around 120,000 clones; 55% to 75% of them were counted only once. In total, the top ten clones hold more than 8% of the sample.

The chain was built from TRBV4-3 and TRBJ2-3; the central 8 bases match TRBD2. This sequence was found in a middle-aged woman in good health and CMV-seropositive. Material: PBMCs. This receptor carries the CDR3 CASSQDLGSASGDTQYF. The DNA reads TGCGCCAGCAGCCAAGATCTGGGATCGGCTAGCGGGGATACGCAGTATTTT.